This T cell receptor (beta chain) was captured by sequencing in a study of early T cells in non-severe SARS-CoV-2 infection. For the study at large: The input, bulk RNA from unsorted whole blood, was sequenced, and chains were unpaired. Notes on the study in general: Private and CD4 specificities were missed by VDJdb matching, which favored anti-spike CD8 responses.

This clonotype was detected many times. What it binds is unknown. Unique molecular identifiers (one per individual cDNA molecule) were attached. TCRdb passed the 5' RACE reads through MiXCR, listing each CDR3 protein once. The sample lists 20,000 to 30,000 distinct CDR3 sequences; roughly 4.6% were seen once. This clonotype was obtained from an adult who was a healthcare worker with PCR-confirmed SARS-CoV-2 infection or an uninfected control (not recorded which). The source material was whole blood.

The CDR3 here is CASSSDDSSNTEAFF. In DNA form, the CDR3 reads TGTGCCAGCAGCTCGGACGACAGCTCCAACACTGAAGCTTTCTTT. V and J are TRBV11-3 and TRBJ1-1; D perhaps matches TRBD1 (5 bases). Germline lookup yields CDR1 SGHNT and CDR2 YENEEA. The CDR3 has 15 amino acids. The V gene lost 4 bases and the J gene lost 2 bases, with 14 bases spanning the gap.